This TCR beta chain originates from a study of identical twins. V lost 6 bases and J 10 bases, leaving 13 bases between the germline ends. The CDR3 loop spans 12 amino acids. Germline loops: CDR1 LNHDA, CDR2 SQIVND (reference sequence). Donors were all healthy Caucasians. Remarks on this clonotype: Antigen unknown.

The study, taken as a whole, reports: Fewer insertions were carried by abundant cord blood beta clonotypes, but none was seen in memory repertoires. In beta out-of-frame sequences, the excess sharing between twins was weaker.

cDNA molecules carried unique molecular identifiers, and template switching added a universal primer site. TCRdb ran MiXCR on the 5' RACE reads and lists one entry per CDR3 protein. The sample holds around 650,000 distinct CDR3 sequences, around 7.4% seen once. This same sample was also taken into another study, of yellow fever vaccine responses in identical twins.

This chain links TRBV19 with TRBJ1-5; D might be TRBD1 (5 bases). This clonotype originated in a woman under 30 in good health. The source material was PBMCs. This CDR3 is CASRGPSQPQHF. For the CDR3, the DNA is TGTGCCAGTAGGGGACCGAGTCAACCCCAGCATTTT.